The 14 T cell receptor beta chains listed next were all sequenced from one sample in a study of blood T cell repertoires in COVID-19. Generated by immunoSEQ multiplex PCR, the TCRdb table keeps only in-frame clones and is missing some. The data hold approximately 200,000 clones, with roughly 83% observed a single time. The sample consisted of peripheral blood. Source of these receptors: a woman in her forties or fifties with acute or convalescent COVID-19.

A single count supports this clone. The chain recombines TRBV23-1 with TRBJ2-5, with TRBD2 identical over 10 bases. TRBV23-1 is placed among ORFs of uncertain function. V lost 3 bases to trimming and J lost 2 bases; unmatched junction nucleotides: 9. The CDR3 length is 17 residues. DNA of the CDR3: TGCGCCAGCAGTCAGCCCAGACTAGCGGGCCCGCAAGAGACCCAGTACTTC. Protein product: CASSQPRLAGPQETQYF.

Only one count was recorded for this clone. The chain joins TRBV4-3 to TRBJ1-2; D gene unclear. The CDR3 consists of 15 residues. Germline CDR1 is LGHNA and CDR2 is YSLEER. Between the trimmed V and J ends, which lost 4 bases and 2 bases, there was a span of 14 bases. CDR3 protein: CASSPAWTDNYGYTF. CDR3 in DNA: TGCGCCAGCAGCCCTGCATGGACTGACAACTATGGCTACACCTTC.

The chain uses TRBV4-3 and TRBJ1-1; a possible D gene is TRBD1 (5 bases). Germline V gene sequence: CDR1 LGHNA, CDR2 YSLEER. The V end lost 3 bases, the J end lost 7 bases, and 12 bases lay between the germline ends. The CDR3 loop spans 13 amino acids. The DNA for the CDR3 is TGCGCCAGCAGCCAGTACGTCAGGGTTGAAGCTTTCTTT. This codes for CASSQYVRVEAFF.

V is TRBV9 and J is TRBJ2-7, with a possible D match to TRBD2 (6 bases). The CDR3 consists of 14 residues. V lost 2 bases, J lost 2 bases, and 11 bases lay in between. Per germline, CDR1 SGDLS and CDR2 YYNGEE. The CDR3 DNA follows: TGTGCCAGCAGCGTTTCTAGCGCCGCCTACGAGCAGTACTTC. This encodes CASSVSSAAYEQYF.

The chain links TRBV4-3 to TRBJ1-2; D might be TRBD1 (5 bases). Per germline, CDR1 LGHNA and CDR2 YSLEER. Between the trimmed V and J ends, which lost 5 bases and 4 bases, there was a span of 14 bases. The CDR3 sequence is 14 residues long. CDR3 region: CASSSAGGLYGYTF. DNA for the CDR3: TGCGCCAGCAGCTCCGCGGGGGGACTCTATGGCTACACCTTC.

The chain joins TRBV7-2 to TRBJ2-1, with 7 bases fitting TRBD1. This CDR3 is 15 amino acids long. Germline V gene data show CDR1 as SGHTA and CDR2 as FQGNSA. The junction had 2 bases not matched to a gene; V was cut back by 0 bases and J by 3 bases. The CDR3 loop is CASSLAGQLYNEQFF. CDR3 in DNA: TGTGCCAGCAGCTTAGCGGGACAGCTCTACAATGAGCAGTTCTTC.

Only one count was recorded for this clone. The rearrangement uses TRBV5-1 and TRBJ1-3; 7 bases line up with TRBD1. The CDR3 runs to 14 residues. In germline, CDR1 is SGHRS, CDR2 YFSETQ. The J segment lost 4 bases and the V segment lost 3 bases, leaving 4 bases of the junction unmatched. The chain's CDR3 is CASSWGQRGNTIYF. The CDR3 DNA reads as TGCGCCAGCAGCTGGGGACAGCGAGGAAACACCATATATTTT.

V usage is TRBV24-1 and J usage is TRBJ1-2, with D uncertain. The CDR3 runs to 12 residues. Trimming removed 7 bases at V and 7 bases at J, with 12 bases between. CDR1 and CDR2 (germline): KGHDR, SFDVKD. The CDR3 is CATRVPEGGYTF. The CDR3, as DNA: TGTGCCACCAGGGTCCCAGAGGGTGGCTACACCTTC.

This clone turned up a few times. The chain has TRBV6-6 and TRBJ1-1, with 8 bases fitting TRBD1. V dropped 6 bases and J dropped 1; count of bases not matched to a gene: 7. CDR1 is MNHNY and CDR2 is SVGAGI in the germline V gene (reference sequence). This CDR3 is built from 15 residues. The DNA for the CDR3 is TGTGCCAGCAGCAGGGCCGGACAGGGGAACACTGAAGCTTTCTTT. Protein product: CASSRAGQGNTEAFF.

The V gene is TRBV12-5, the J gene TRBJ1-1, with 7 bases lining up with TRBD1. CDR3 length: 17 amino acids. Trimming removed 1 base from V and 5 bases from J; junction bases left unmatched: 13. Germline V gives CDR1 LGHNT, CDR2 FRNRAP. This CDR3 is CASGLARQGSSGTEAFF. CDR3 DNA sequence: TGTGCTAGTGGTTTGGCTAGACAGGGTTCTTCTGGGACTGAAGCTTTCTTT.

The chain couples TRBV28 to TRBJ2-7, with a possible D match to TRBD2 (6 bases). Trimming removed 6 bases at V and 3 bases at J, with 15 bases between. This CDR3 has 14 residues. Per the germline V gene, CDR1 is MDHEN and CDR2 is SYDVKM. CDR3: CASRLNRDFYEQYF. The CDR3 coding sequence is TGTGCCAGCAGGCTAAACCGGGACTTCTACGAGCAGTACTTC.

The rearrangement joins TRBV28 to TRBJ2-7; no clear D. CDR1 is MDHEN, CDR2 SYDVKM, per germline. V dropped 5 bases and J dropped 0 bases, with 11 bases sitting between them. The CDR3 sequence is 14 residues long. CDR3 residues: CASSIWQASYEQYF. The CDR3 DNA reads TGTGCCAGCAGTATCTGGCAGGCCTCCTACGAGCAGTACTTC.

V is TRBV30 and J is TRBJ1-6; D might be TRBD1 (6 bases). There are 11 residues in the CDR3. Germline V CDR1 and CDR2: GTSNPN, SVGIG (reference sequence). V was clipped by 8 bases and J by 16 bases, with 18 bases between them. The CDR3 is CARGTSGQLHF. CDR3 nucleotide sequence: TGTGCCCGAGGGACATCGGGGCAACTCCACTTT.

This clone was detected only once. The chain employs TRBV4-2 and TRBJ1-2; 8 bases match TRBD1. The CDR3 has 15 amino acids. Trimming at V came to 3 bases and at J to 4 bases, leaving 7 bases not matched to a gene. CDR1 LGHNA and CDR2 YNFKEQ come from the germline V gene. CDR3: CASSQDREVGYGYTF. The DNA of the CDR3 is TGTGCCAGCAGCCAGGACAGGGAGGTAGGCTATGGCTACACCTTC.